This T cell receptor (beta chain) was sequenced for a study of tissue T cells after allogeneic stem cell transplantation (dated by TCRdb to between 2020 and 2023). Regarding the research as a whole: Using research autopsies of patients with and without GVHD, plus mouse models of GVHD, the study profiled TCR beta repertoires across many tissues. The human part of the study was a prospective observational study with no blinding and no randomization. What the work shows at the level of the full study, not this receptor alone: Within patients, how anatomically similar tissues were was a major factor shaping TCR repertoire composition, regardless of disease or transplant status. Blood and spleen T cells captured only a limited portion of the TCR repertoire detected in tissues, in both patients and mice. Few T cell clones were found to be shared across patients, but shared repertoire signatures across patients were revealed in a tissue-specific fashion by motif-based clustering. A small and clinically heterogeneous patient cohort was studied, and sampling depth was acknowledged as a limitation. The study did not establish which tissue TCRs were alloreactive or antigen-specific, and some clones may have been host cells that persisted.

This clone is characterized as medium-sized (0.01 to 0.1%). Its cognate antigen has yet to be identified. Because the receptor is murine, the gene names and germline sequences shown are mouse ones. The read ends 1 residue shy of where the CDR3 ends; the end is completed using the germline J gene. Libraries came from the immunoSEQ multiplex PCR assay. Adaptive Biotechnologies performed TCRbeta CDR3 sequencing at survey depth and reported CDR3 sequences, V/J genes, productive frequency, and template counts. TCR beta CDR3 regions were amplified from genomic DNA instead of RNA. The authors' analysis ran thus. Jensen-Shannon divergence served to quantify pairwise repertoire overlap between tissues, with 0 meaning identical and 1 meaning complete divergence. Based on pairwise JSD values, tissues were grouped by single-linkage agglomerative hierarchical clustering, and the results were shown as dendrograms. All patient samples were analyzed with GLIPH2 using simulation_depth 1000, kmer_min_depth 3 and cdr3_length_cutoff 8, and only groups containing more than two unique CDR3s were kept. A standardized tissue-overlap score was generated by extrapolating Jaccard GLIPH-group overlap across patients to a standard repertoire size of 1000 clones. To look at how diversity was associated with clinical or experimental variables, linear mixed-effect models were used, with tissue treated as a fixed effect and individual treated as a random effect. TCRdb took this table from immuneACCESS and kept in-frame rearrangements with V and J called. Such tables lack part of the clones; where checked against another copy, unresolved V genes explain under half of the gap, and the rest is unexplained. The V and J calls and clone size are taken from that table; D and trimming were inferred from the DNA. The sample table records roughly 4,200 clones; around 50% of these occur just once. The ten largest make up 8% to 9.5% of the sample.

The time point label here, explained by the study, means: mouse harvest day 7 after allogeneic transplant. Each mouse graft consisted of 10^7 T-cell-depleted bone marrow cells plus 10^6 splenic CD5+ T cells and was given by tail vein injection. A major MHC-mismatch B6 (H2b) into BALB/c (H2d) model was used to model mouse GVHD, and tissues were profiled at day 7 or 14. Mouse tissues and retro-orbital blood were harvested on day 7 or 14 post-transplant using separate sterile tools per animal; livers were flushed beforehand. Before genomic DNA isolation with the DNeasy Blood & Tissue Kit, mouse tissues were minced with razor blades in buffered saline. The CDR3 has 14 amino acids, counting the end cysteine and phenylalanine. Sequencing covers 39 bases of the CDR3, shown here with the frame starting at base 1. The CDR1 and CDR2 encoded by the germline V gene (reference sequence) are FNHDT and SITEND. The germline V and J ends show losses of 4 bases and 3 bases respectively, and no gene match explains 2 bases of the junction.

Sequencing was carried out using lymph node tissue. The chain is encoded by TRBV19 joined to TRBJ2-1, with 9 middle bases fitting TRBD2. The receptor's source is a female BALB/c mouse given C57BL/6 T cells with graft-versus-host disease after an allogeneic hematopoietic cell transplant. The CDR3 in this case is CASSWGGGYAEQFF. The DNA read from the CDR3 is TGTGCCAGCAGTTGGGGGGGCGGCTATGCTGAGCAGTTC.